Listed here are 9 T cell receptor beta chains from one sample, sequenced in a study of monozygotic twins with inflammatory bowel disease. Following a re-call of the 5' RACE reads, TCRdb has one entry per CDR3 protein and lacks DNA. Its table lists approximately 390,000 distinct CDR3 sequences. Sequences were obtained from blood. Receptors were obtained from a human donor with ulcerative colitis or Crohn's disease, or a healthy co-twin of an affected twin (not recorded which).

The V and J genes are TRBV30 and TRBJ1-1; the TCRdb call, TRBD1, lacks DNA for checking. The CDR3 runs 15 residues. CDR1 is GTSNPN and CDR2 is SVGIG in the germline V gene (reference sequence). CDR3 residues: CAWSVLNRGGTEAFF.

V is TRBV7-7 and J is TRBJ2-7. CDR3 length: 13 amino acids. Germline V gene lookup returns CDR1 SSHAT and CDR2 FNYEAQ (reference sequence). The CDR3: CASSRNIGNEQYF.

The J gene is TRBJ1-1, the V gene TRBV5-5. The germline gives CDR1 SGHKS, CDR2 YYEKEE (reference sequence). The CDR3 is 14 residues long. This chain's CDR3 is CASSPSQANTEAFF.

This chain connects TRBV10-1 to TRBJ2-3; TCRdb gives TRBD2 as the D gene, but with no DNA this cannot be confirmed. CDR1 is WNHNN and CDR2 is SYGVQD in the germline V gene (reference sequence). This CDR3 contains 23 residues. The CDR3 spells CASSESRTAQGIAGDRWPLAQYF.

The chain links TRBV28 to TRBJ1-1; TCRdb returns TRBD1, unconfirmable since there is no DNA. There are 14 residues in the CDR3. Germline V gives CDR1 MDHEN, CDR2 SYDVKM. CDR3 sequence reads: CASEEGGANTEAFF.

The chain is built from TRBV19 and TRBJ1-1; TCRdb's D call, TRBD1, is unchecked because there is no DNA. This CDR3 is 13 amino acids long. The germline CDR1 and CDR2 sequences are LNHDA and SQIVND (reference sequence). The CDR3 is CASRQGMAVEAFF.

The rearrangement joins TRBV30 to TRBJ1-2; TCRdb reports TRBD1, a call that lacks DNA to check it against. The CDR3 is 12 amino acids. Germline assignment: CDR1 GTSNPN and CDR2 SVGIG (reference sequence). The chain's CDR3 is CAWSTTVYGYTF.

The chain couples TRBV7-2 to TRBJ2-7; the D call from TCRdb, TRBD1, cannot be confirmed without DNA. CDR3 length equals 14 residues. CDR1 and CDR2 from the germline V gene are SGHTA and FQGNSA. CDR3 region: CASSDPGQSYEQYF.

J is TRBJ1-6 and V is TRBV6-1; TCRdb selects TRBD1, and the lack of DNA leaves this call unchecked. Germline V gene data show CDR1 as MNHNS and CDR2 as SASEGT. This CDR3 is 17 amino acids long. The chain's CDR3 is CASTRGTLGQGNSPLHF.